This T cell receptor beta chain is from a study of cytomegalovirus exposure and HLA in healthy donors. General study points: Earlier analysis found most TCR beta V segments productive about 90% or about 30% of the time. The investigators catalogued 150 or so TCR beta chains as cytomegalovirus-associated.

V gave up 0 bases and J gave up 3 bases; unmatched junction bases: 4. CDR1 is MGHRA, CDR2 YSYEKL, per germline. The CDR3 sequence is 17 residues long. On this clone: Antigen specificity is unknown.

This PCR relied on a set of 60 Vbeta primers and 13 Jbeta primers. TCRdb's table, derived via immunoSEQ multiplex PCR, lists solely in-frame clones and lacks some. The sample yields about 82,000 clones, around 85% seen once. The source material was PBMCs. V usage is TRBV4-1 and J usage is TRBJ1-6, with 8 bases that match TRBD1. This sequence was found in a human donor in good health. CDR3 coding DNA: TGCGCCAGCAGCCAAGAGGAGGGGACAGGCTATAATTCACCCCTCCACTTT. Protein: CASSQEEGTGYNSPLHF.